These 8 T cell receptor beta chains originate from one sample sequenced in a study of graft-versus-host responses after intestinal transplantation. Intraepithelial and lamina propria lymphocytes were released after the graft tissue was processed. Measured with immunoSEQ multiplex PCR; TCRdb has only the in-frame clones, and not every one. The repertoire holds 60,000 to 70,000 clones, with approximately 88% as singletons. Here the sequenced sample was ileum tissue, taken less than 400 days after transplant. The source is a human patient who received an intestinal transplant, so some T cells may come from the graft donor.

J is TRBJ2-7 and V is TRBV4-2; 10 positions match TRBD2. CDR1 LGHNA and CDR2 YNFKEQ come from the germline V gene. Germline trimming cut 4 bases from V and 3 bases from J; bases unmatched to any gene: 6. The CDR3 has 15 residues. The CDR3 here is CASSPALAGGYEQYF. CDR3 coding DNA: TGTGCCAGCAGCCCCGCTTTAGCGGGAGGCTACGAGCAGTACTTC.

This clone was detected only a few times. CDR3 in DNA: TGTGCCAGCTACGAGCAGTACTTC. This encodes CASYEQYF. The chain combines TRBV19 with TRBJ2-7, with D uncertain. V was trimmed by 9 bases and J by 3 bases, leaving 0 bases between them. CDR1 and CDR2 (germline): LNHDA, SQIVND (reference sequence). The CDR3 extends over 8 amino acids. Supplemented by reference TRBV19 and TRBJ2-7, the full variable domain reads DGGITQSPKYLFRKEGQNVTLSCEQNLNHDAMYWYRQDPGQGLRLIYYSQIVNDFQKGDIAEGYSVSREKKESFPLTVTSAQKNPTAFYLCASYEQYFGPGTRLTVT.

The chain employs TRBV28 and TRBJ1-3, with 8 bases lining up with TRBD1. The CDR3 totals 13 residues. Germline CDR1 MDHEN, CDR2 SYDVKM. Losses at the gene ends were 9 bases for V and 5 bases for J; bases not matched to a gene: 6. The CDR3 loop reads CASLGQGRNTIYF. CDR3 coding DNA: TGTGCCAGTCTCGGACAGGGTCGAAACACCATATATTTT. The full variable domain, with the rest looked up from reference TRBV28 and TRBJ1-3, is DVKVTQSSRYLVKRTGEKVFLECVQDMDHENMFWYRQDPGLGLRLIYFSYDVKMKEKGDIPEGYSVSREKKERFSLILESASTNQTSMYLCASLGQGRNTIYFGEGSWLTVV.

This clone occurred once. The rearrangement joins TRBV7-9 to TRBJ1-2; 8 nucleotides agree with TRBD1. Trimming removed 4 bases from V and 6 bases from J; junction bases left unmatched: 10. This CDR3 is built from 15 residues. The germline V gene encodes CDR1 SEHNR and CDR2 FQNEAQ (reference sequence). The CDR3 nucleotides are TGTGCCAGCAGCTCAGGACAGGGAGAGTGTGATGGCTACACCTTC. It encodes CASSSGQGECDGYTF.

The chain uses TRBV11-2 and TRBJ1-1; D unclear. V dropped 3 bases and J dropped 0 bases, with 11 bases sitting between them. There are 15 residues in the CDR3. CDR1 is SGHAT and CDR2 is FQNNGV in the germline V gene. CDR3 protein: CASSLEGLMNTEAFF. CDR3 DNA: TGTGCCAGCAGCTTGGAAGGGCTCATGAACACTGAAGCTTTCTTT. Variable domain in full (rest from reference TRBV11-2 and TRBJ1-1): EAGVAQSPRYKIIEKRQSVAFWCNPISGHATLYWYQQILGQGPKLLIQFQNNGVVDDSQLPKDRFSAERLKGVDSTLKIQPAKLEDSAVYLCASSLEGLMNTEAFFGQGTRLTVV.

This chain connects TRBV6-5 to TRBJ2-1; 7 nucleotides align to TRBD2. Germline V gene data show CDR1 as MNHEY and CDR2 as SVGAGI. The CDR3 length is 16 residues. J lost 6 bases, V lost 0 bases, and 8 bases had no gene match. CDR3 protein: CASSYSAGVRINEQFF. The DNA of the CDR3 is TGTGCCAGCAGTTACTCGGCGGGAGTACGGATCAATGAGCAGTTCTTC.

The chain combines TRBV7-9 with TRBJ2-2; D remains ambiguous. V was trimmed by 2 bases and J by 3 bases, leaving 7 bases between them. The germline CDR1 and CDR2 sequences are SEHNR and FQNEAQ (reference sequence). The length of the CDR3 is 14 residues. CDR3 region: CASSLLGYTGELFF. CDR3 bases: TGTGCCAGCAGCTTACTCGGGTACACCGGGGAGCTGTTTTTT.

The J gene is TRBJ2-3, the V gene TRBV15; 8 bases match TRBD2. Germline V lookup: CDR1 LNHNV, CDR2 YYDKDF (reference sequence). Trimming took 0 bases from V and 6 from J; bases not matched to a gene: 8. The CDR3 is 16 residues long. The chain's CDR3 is CATSRDRGGPMDTQYF. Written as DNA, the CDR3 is TGTGCCACCAGCAGAGATCGGGGGGGACCGATGGATACGCAGTATTTT.